This T cell receptor beta chain was found in a study of T cells in Graves' hyperthyroidism and ophthalmopathy (dated by TCRdb to the late 2010s). Context from the whole study: Peripheral blood samples were taken at initial diagnosis, before any treatment was given. A discovery cohort of around 100 patients, roughly 43 with Graves' ophthalmopathy and fewer than 65 with stable Graves' hyperthyroidism, was used to find distinguishing TCR V-J signatures. Whether ophthalmopathy could be predicted prospectively was tested in an independent validation cohort made up of under 20 hyperthyroidism patients plus 17 patients who later progressed to ophthalmopathy. The roughly 90 discovery patients were divided at random into training and test sets in a 7:3 ratio. The study also compared thyroid tissue and blood T-cell repertoires from several Graves' hyperthyroidism patients. Following sampling, methimazole starting at 30 mg daily was given to hyperthyroidism patients, and high-dose intravenous methylprednisolone was given to ophthalmopathy patients. The paper describes TCR Vbeta CDR3 sequencing of some 130 peripheral blood samples, made up of 43 ophthalmopathy patients, 70 to 80 hyperthyroidism patients and some 17 progressor patients. Points the paper makes about the study in general: Sample size was not statistically predetermined, and investigators were not blinded to group allocation. A 13 V-J signature model separated ophthalmopathy from stable hyperthyroidism, with nearly 90% sensitivity and about 81% specificity in cross-validation and 80%/75% in testing. In validation, progression to ophthalmopathy was predicted by the model with approximately 67% sensitivity and 72% to 80% specificity, a median of around 6.5 months before onset. Most expanded thyroid clonotypes (frequency above 0.001) were also detected in blood, a finding suggesting that blood repertoires may reflect thyroid immune responses.

Stable Graves' hyperthyroidism was defined as the absence of progression to ophthalmopathy over 18 months of follow-up. Hyperthyroidism patients were newly diagnosed, with disease duration under 2 months, and aged 18 to 65 years. The study excluded patients with uncontrolled infections, other autoimmune diseases, pregnancy or lactation. Diagnoses relied on clinical symptoms, serum thyroxine and TRAb, thyroid ultrasound and orbital computed tomography. PBMCs were isolated from 10 ml of fresh peripheral blood by Ficoll-Paque density gradient centrifugation. Total RNA was extracted with Trizol reagent, and quality was checked on an Agilent 2100 Bioanalyzer. The TCR beta CDR3 regions were amplified from RNA transcripts. For the first round of RT-PCR on the TCR CDR3, the HTBI primer set was used together with the Qiagen OneStep RT-PCR kit. Libraries were constructed in a second round of multiplex PCR, after which size selection and purification were performed. Paired-end sequencing of the libraries was performed with 100 bp reads on an Illumina HiSeq2000. On the authors' methods: SOAPnuke was used to process the raw data, with reads discarded if the reads contained adapters or uncalled bases, had a mean Phred below 15, or lacked an exact constant-primer or identifier match. High-quality paired reads were merged using COPE v1.2.5, and each unique nucleotide sequence was defined as a clonotype. Clonotypes were aligned to IMGT TRBV, TRBD and TRBJ reference segments using MiTCR v1.1. Only V-J combinations with frequency above 0.0001, covering roughly 99% of repertoires, were analysed. The TCS score was defined as the ratio of F50 (clonal expansion) to E x V (chaos), calculated using BLOSUM62-based TCRdist between CDR3 peptides within each V-J. Welch's t-statistics and random forest reduced fewer than 600 V-J features to 13, which were used in a naive Bayes classifier (R e1071). Using fastp at Q25 and MiXCR, TCRdb reprocessed the public reads and kept productive beta chains. Each record represents a unique CDR3 protein, reported with the most common genes and DNA among its rows. TCRdb's processing, not the authors', yielded these V and J calls. The sample records fewer than 800,000 distinct CDR3 sequences, roughly 17% of which are singletons. Together, the top ten hold over 7.5% of the sample.

About this clonotype itself: Its antigen is still unknown. Base qualities are not provided; no much larger clone lies one nucleotide away.

Relative to germline, V is missing 0 bases and J is missing 3 bases, with 4 bases of the junction outside any gene match. Inclusive of the bounding cysteine and phenylalanine, the CDR3 is 16 residues long. Only the CDR3 part of the read is kept: 48 bases, read in frame from the first base. In the germline V gene, CDR1 corresponds to SGHDN and CDR2 to FVKESK. This TCR was sampled from a man aged 18 to 30 with Graves' hyperthyroidism. The rearrangement combines TRBV14 with TRBJ1-2; a stretch of 10 junction bases matches TRBD1. The sequencing sample was made of blood. Here the CDR3 is given as CASSQDRQGAHYGYTF. The DNA sequence is TGTGCCAGCAGCCAAGACCGACAGGGGGCCCACTATGGCTACACCTTC.